Each of the 18 T cell receptor beta chains below was sequenced from the same sample in a study of T cells in Graves' hyperthyroidism and ophthalmopathy. It was RNA transcripts that yielded the amplified TCR beta CDR3 regions. Using the HTBI primer set, a first-round RT-PCR was run on the TCR CDR3. TCRdb reprocessed the multiplex PCR reads via MiXCR and lists one record per CDR3 protein. The sample holds roughly 570,000 distinct CDR3 sequences, around 16% seen once. Sequenced input: blood. These receptors came from a young woman with Graves' hyperthyroidism.

This clonotype was observed at least ten times. This CDR3 reads CSASFGGGVGETQYF. The CDR3 region has the DNA TGCAGTGCTAGCTTCGGTGGCGGGGTTGGAGAGACCCAGTACTTC. The chain couples TRBV20-1 to TRBJ2-5; perhaps TRBD2 as D (6 bases). This CDR3 is 15 amino acids long. Per germline, CDR1 DFQATT and CDR2 SNEGSKA (reference sequence). Trimming removed 3 bases from V and 4 bases from J, with 18 bases in between.

In this sample, this clonotype turned up a few times. J is TRBJ2-7 and V is TRBV7-9, with TRBD2 matching 13 bases. Germline CDR1 is SEHNR and CDR2 is FQNEAQ (reference sequence). The CDR3 consists of 15 residues. Germline trimming cut 5 bases from V and 4 bases from J; bases unmatched to any gene: 5. CDR3 amino acids: CASSIQLAGGYEQYF. For the CDR3, the DNA is TGTGCCAGCAGCATACAACTAGCGGGGGGGTACGAGCAGTACTTC. The variable domain in full, completed from reference TRBV7-9 and TRBJ2-7, reads DTGVSQNPRHKITKRGQNVTFRCDPISEHNRLYWYRQTLGQGPEFLTYFQNEAQLEKSRLLSDRFSAERPKGSFSTLEIQRTEQGDSAMYLCASSIQLAGGYEQYFGPGTRLTVT.

This clonotype was seen ten or more times. CDR3 protein: CASSFNSPSTDTQYF. CDR3 nucleotide sequence: TGTGCCAGCAGTTTCAACTCCCCGAGCACAGATACGCAGTATTTT. J is TRBJ2-3 and V is TRBV28, with D uncertain. The CDR3 is 15 amino acids. The V end was cut by 3 bases, the J end by 0 bases, with 10 bases between. CDR1 MDHEN and CDR2 SYDVKM come from the germline V gene.

As regards this clonotype: This could be a read error, since a much larger clone is one nucleotide away. The gene calls are TRBV18 and TRBJ1-2; no reliable D call. The CDR3 is 13 residues long. The V gene lost 2 bases and the J gene lost 0 bases, with 4 bases spanning the gap. CDR1 is KGHSH, CDR2 LQKENI, per germline. The CDR3 reads CASSPTTNYGYTF. CDR3 nucleotides: TGTGCCAGCTCACCAACCACTAACTATGGCTACACCTTC. Full variable domain (missing parts from reference TRBV18 and TRBJ1-2): NAGVMQNPRHLVRRRGQEARLRCSPMKGHSHVYWYRQLPEEGLKFMVYLQKENIIDESGMPKERFSAEFPKEGPSILRIQQVVRGDSAAYFCASSPTTNYGYTFGSGTRLTVV.

This clonotype was counted many times. The J gene is TRBJ1-2, the V gene TRBV3-1; D uncertain. Germline lookup yields CDR1 LGHDT and CDR2 YNNKEL (reference sequence). The CDR3 loop spans 11 amino acids. Trimming took 8 bases from V and 6 from J, leaving 10 bases between them. The CDR3 coding sequence is TGTGCCAGCCCAGGCCCGGATGGCTACACCTTC. Amino acid sequence: CASPGPDGYTF.

V and J are TRBV5-1 and TRBJ1-6; 10 nucleotides line up with TRBD1. Germline V gene lookup returns CDR1 SGHRS and CDR2 YFSETQ. The V gene end was trimmed by 0 bases and the J gene end by 9 bases; junction bases not matched to a gene: 9. This CDR3 is 17 amino acids long. The chain's CDR3 is CASSLAWTGGDSSPLHF. Here the CDR3 DNA reads TGCGCCAGCAGCTTGGCGTGGACAGGGGGAGATAGTTCACCCCTCCACTTT.

This clonotype was detected a few times. The rearrangement uses TRBV7-9 and TRBJ2-1, with 11 bases that match TRBD2. The CDR3 has 20 residues. V shed 4 bases, J shed 0 bases, and the junction held 14 bases outside the gene matches. The germline CDR1 and CDR2 sequences are SEHNR and FQNEAQ (reference sequence). CDR3 in amino acids: CASSSGPRTSGPSSYNEQFF. CDR3 sequence (DNA): TGTGCCAGCAGCTCCGGCCCGAGGACTAGCGGGCCGAGCTCCTACAATGAGCAGTTCTTC.

The chain joins TRBV5-1 to TRBJ2-7; no definite D call. The CDR3 has 12 residues. Germline-derived CDR1 and CDR2 are SGHRS and YFSETQ. Trimming removed 5 bases from V and 6 bases from J, with 12 bases in between. CDR3 amino acids: CASRGLGSEQYF. In DNA, the CDR3 is TGCGCCAGCAGAGGGCTCGGAAGCGAGCAGTACTTC.

This clonotype was counted at least ten times. This chain uses TRBV9 with TRBJ2-7; 11 bases are a match to TRBD2. This CDR3 is 16 amino acids long. Germline values: CDR1 SGDLS, CDR2 YYNGEE. Germline trimming cut 3 bases from V and 3 bases from J; bases unmatched to any gene: 8. The CDR3 DNA sequence: TGTGCCAGCAGCGCAGAAGGGACTAGCGGATTCTACGAGCAGTACTTC. This translates into CASSAEGTSGFYEQYF.

This clonotype was counted many times. The chain is built from TRBV5-1 and TRBJ2-7; 7 bases are a match to TRBD2. Per the germline V gene, CDR1 is SGHRS and CDR2 is YFSETQ. The V gene end was trimmed by 0 bases and the J gene end by 5 bases; junction bases not matched to a gene: 5. This CDR3 has 14 amino acids. The CDR3 here is CASSLGREHNEQYF. The DNA for the CDR3 is TGCGCCAGCAGCTTGGGGCGGGAGCACAACGAGCAGTACTTC.

This chain connects TRBV19 to TRBJ1-1; TRBD1 matches 11 bases. V shed 3 bases, J shed 7 bases, and the junction held 7 bases outside the gene matches. The CDR3 runs 15 residues. Per germline, CDR1 LNHDA and CDR2 SQIVND (reference sequence). CDR3 loop: CASSMRTGGGSEAFF. The CDR3 region has the DNA TGTGCCAGTAGTATGAGGACAGGGGGCGGGAGTGAAGCTTTCTTT.

The chain combines TRBV5-1 with TRBJ2-1, with TRBD1 identical over 8 bases. The CDR3 has 16 amino acids. CDR1 is SGHRS and CDR2 is YFSETQ in the germline V gene. After removal of 4 bases from V and 3 bases from J, the junction contained 9 bases not matched to a gene. This CDR3 is CASSPGDRTIYNEQFF. CDR3 DNA: TGCGCCAGCAGCCCGGGGGACAGGACAATCTACAATGAGCAGTTCTTC.

This clonotype was detected a few times. A read error is possible here, since a much larger clone lies one base away. The V gene is TRBV12-3 or TRBV12-4, the J gene TRBJ2-3; D perhaps matches TRBD1 (5 bases). This CDR3 is 17 amino acids long. Trimming shortened V by 3 bases and J by 2 bases, and 18 bases separated the two germline ends. This CDR3 reads CASSFQFRQGATDTQYF. In DNA, the CDR3 is TGTGCCAGCAGTTTTCAGTTTAGGCAGGGCGCCACAGATACGCAGTATTTT.

This clonotype has a handful of counts. The V call is TRBV18, the J call TRBJ2-7; 16 bases align to TRBD2. The DNA end favors TRBJ2-1, so the J call may be wrong. The CDR3 has 16 residues. Germline CDR1 is KGHSH and CDR2 is LQKENI. CDR3 in amino acids: CASSPRGLAGGYEQFF. DNA of the CDR3: TGTGCCAGCTCACCACGGGGACTAGCGGGAGGGTACGAGCAGTTCTTC.

In its sample, this clonotype was seen many times. A junction end diverges from the germline sequence, so it may reflect a read error. The chain carries TRBV6-5 and TRBJ1-1, with TRBD1 identical over 9 bases. The CDR3 runs 13 residues. Germline CDR1 and CDR2: MNHEY and SVGAGI. The CDR3 DNA sequence: TGTGCCAGCCGTTACAGGGGGCACACTGAAGCTTTCTTT. Residues: CASRYRGHTEAFF.

This clonotype was detected many times. V gene TRBV28 combines with J gene TRBJ2-1; TRBD2 aligns across 14 bases. This CDR3 has 15 amino acids. The J segment lost 15 bases and the V segment lost 2 bases, leaving 9 bases of the junction unmatched. Germline V gene data show CDR1 as MDHEN and CDR2 as SYDVKM. DNA of the CDR3: TGTGCCAGCAGTTTAATTAGCGGGACTAGCGGGAGAATGTTCTTC. Its translation: CASSLISGTSGRMFF.

This clonotype was seen only a few times. This chain uses TRBV7-9 with TRBJ2-1; TRBD1 matches at 7 bases. J gave up 0 bases and V 5 bases, and 10 bases lay outside the gene matches. Germline V CDR1 and CDR2: SEHNR, FQNEAQ (reference sequence). The CDR3 loop spans 17 amino acids. The CDR3 sequence: CASSQGGGRSSYNEQFF. In nucleotides, the CDR3 is TGTGCCAGCAGCCAAGGGGGCGGACGGAGCTCCTACAATGAGCAGTTCTTC.

This clonotype was picked up many times. The CDR3 nucleotides read TGTGCCAGCAGGGGACAGGGGTCGGGCAGTCAGCCCCAGCATTTT. Protein: CASRGQGSGSQPQHF. This chain links TRBV2 with TRBJ1-5, with 10 bases identical to TRBD1. CDR1 SNHLY and CDR2 FYNNEI come from the germline V gene. The CDR3 covers 15 residues. V lost 6 bases to trimming and J lost 6 bases; unmatched junction nucleotides: 8.